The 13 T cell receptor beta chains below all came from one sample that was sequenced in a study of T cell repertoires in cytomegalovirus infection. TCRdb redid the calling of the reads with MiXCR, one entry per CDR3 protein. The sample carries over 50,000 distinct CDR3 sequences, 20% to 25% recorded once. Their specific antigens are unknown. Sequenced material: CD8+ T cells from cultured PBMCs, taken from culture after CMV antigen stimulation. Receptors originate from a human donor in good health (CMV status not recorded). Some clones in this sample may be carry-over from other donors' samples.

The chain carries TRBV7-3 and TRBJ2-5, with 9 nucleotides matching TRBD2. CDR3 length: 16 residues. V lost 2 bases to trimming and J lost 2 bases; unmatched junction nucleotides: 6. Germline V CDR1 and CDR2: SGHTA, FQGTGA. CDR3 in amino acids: CASSLGLAGMQETQYF. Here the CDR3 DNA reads TGTGCCAGCAGCTTAGGCCTAGCGGGGATGCAAGAGACCCAGTACTTC.

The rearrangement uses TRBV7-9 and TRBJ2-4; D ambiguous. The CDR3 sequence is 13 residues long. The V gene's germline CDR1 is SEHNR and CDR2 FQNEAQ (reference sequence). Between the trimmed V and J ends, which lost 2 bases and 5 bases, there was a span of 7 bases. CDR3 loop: CASSLFGENIQYF. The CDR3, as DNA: TGTGCCAGCAGCTTATTTGGGGAAAACATTCAGTACTTC.

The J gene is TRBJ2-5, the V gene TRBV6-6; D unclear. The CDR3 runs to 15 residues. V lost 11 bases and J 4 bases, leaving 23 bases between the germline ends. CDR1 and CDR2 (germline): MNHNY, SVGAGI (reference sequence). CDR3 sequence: CACSRLDTKGETQYF. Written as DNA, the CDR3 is TGTGCCTGCTCGAGACTCGACACCAAAGGAGAGACCCAGTACTTC.

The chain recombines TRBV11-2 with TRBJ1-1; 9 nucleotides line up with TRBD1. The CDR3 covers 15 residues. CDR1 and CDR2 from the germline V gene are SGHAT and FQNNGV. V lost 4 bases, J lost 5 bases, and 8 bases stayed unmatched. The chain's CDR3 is CASSSLDRGGTEAFF. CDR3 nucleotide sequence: TGTGCCAGCAGCTCATTGGACAGGGGCGGTACTGAAGCTTTCTTT.

The CDR3 DNA is TGTGCCAGCAGTTTATGGGGTAGTACGGAAGGCTACACCTTC. Encoded protein: CASSLWGSTEGYTF. V usage is TRBV27 and J usage is TRBJ1-2; D gene unclear. CDR1 is MNHEY, CDR2 SMNVEV, per germline (reference sequence). The CDR3 covers 14 residues. V was pared by 1 base and J by 8 bases, with 14 bases between.

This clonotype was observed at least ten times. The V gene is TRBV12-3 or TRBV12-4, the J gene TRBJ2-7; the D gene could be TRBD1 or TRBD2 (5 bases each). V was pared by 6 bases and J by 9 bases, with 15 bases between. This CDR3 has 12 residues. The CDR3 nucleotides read TGTGCCAGCAGCCCCGGGACGGGGTGGCAGTACTTC. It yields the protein CASSPGTGWQYF.

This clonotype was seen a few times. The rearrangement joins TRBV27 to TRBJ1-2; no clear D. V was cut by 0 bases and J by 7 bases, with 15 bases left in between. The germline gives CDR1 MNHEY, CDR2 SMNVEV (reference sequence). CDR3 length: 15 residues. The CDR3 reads CASSLSARSSGGYTF. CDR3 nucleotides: TGTGCCAGCAGTTTATCAGCCAGGTCCTCTGGTGGCTACACCTTC.

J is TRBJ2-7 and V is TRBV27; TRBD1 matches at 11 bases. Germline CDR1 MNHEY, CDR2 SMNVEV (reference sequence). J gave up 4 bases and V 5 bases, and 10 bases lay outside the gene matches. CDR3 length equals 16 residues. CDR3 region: CASSPSGGDRGYEQYF. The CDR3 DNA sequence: TGTGCCAGCAGTCCCTCTGGAGGGGACAGGGGGTACGAGCAGTACTTC.

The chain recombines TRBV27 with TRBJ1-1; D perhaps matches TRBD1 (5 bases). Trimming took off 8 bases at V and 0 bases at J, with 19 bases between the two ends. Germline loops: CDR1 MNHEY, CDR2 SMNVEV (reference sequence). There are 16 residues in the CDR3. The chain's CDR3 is CASHLRPGGVNTEAFF. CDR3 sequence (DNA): TGTGCCAGCCACCTACGCCCGGGAGGGGTGAACACTGAAGCTTTCTTT.

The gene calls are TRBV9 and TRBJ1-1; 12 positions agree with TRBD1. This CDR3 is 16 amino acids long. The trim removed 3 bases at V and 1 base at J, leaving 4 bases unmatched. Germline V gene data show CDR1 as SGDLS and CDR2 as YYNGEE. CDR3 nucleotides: TGTGCCAGCAGCGCCCCGGGACAGGGGGCGAACACTGAAGCTTTCTTT. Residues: CASSAPGQGANTEAFF.

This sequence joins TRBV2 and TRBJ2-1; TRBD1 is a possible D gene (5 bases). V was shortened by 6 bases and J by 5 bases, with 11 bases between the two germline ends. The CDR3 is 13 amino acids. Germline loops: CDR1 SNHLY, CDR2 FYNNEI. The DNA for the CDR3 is TGTGCCAGCAGCGACAGTACTAACAATGAGCAGTTCTTC. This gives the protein CASSDSTNNEQFF.

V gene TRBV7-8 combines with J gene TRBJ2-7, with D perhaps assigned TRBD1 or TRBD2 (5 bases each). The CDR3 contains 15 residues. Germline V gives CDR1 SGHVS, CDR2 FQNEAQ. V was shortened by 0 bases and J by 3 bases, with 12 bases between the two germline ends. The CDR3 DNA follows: TGTGCCAGCAGCTTAGCGGGGGACCGTAGCTACGAGCAGTACTTC. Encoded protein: CASSLAGDRSYEQYF.

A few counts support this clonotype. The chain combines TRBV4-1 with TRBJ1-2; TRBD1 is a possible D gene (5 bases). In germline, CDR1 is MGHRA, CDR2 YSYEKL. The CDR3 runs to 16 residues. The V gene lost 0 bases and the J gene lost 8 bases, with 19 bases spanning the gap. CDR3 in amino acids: CASSQDLTVDKKGYTF. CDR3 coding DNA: TGCGCCAGCAGCCAAGATCTTACCGTGGACAAGAAAGGCTACACCTTC.